The 20 T cell receptor beta chains below were found in one sample sequenced in a study of beta chain features in type 1 diabetes. Their antigens remain unidentified. Isolated RNA was reverse transcribed in full, so expressed TCRB transcripts were sequenced. Measured with immunoSEQ multiplex PCR; TCRdb has only the in-frame clones, and not every one. The sample includes approximately 150,000 clones, about 13% of them seen just once. The study, taken as a whole, reports: TCRB CDR3s were moderately but significantly shorter in Type 1 diabetes patients in all four CD4+ subsets.

The specimen sequenced was central memory CD4+ T cells from blood. The receptors here all came from a man aged 18 to 35 with type 1 diabetes.

This clone was picked up many times. The chain employs TRBV7-2 and TRBJ2-3; D remains unclear. Trimming took 3 bases from V and 5 from J, leaving 12 bases between them. Germline assignment: CDR1 SGHTA and CDR2 FQGNSA. The CDR3 length is 14 residues. The CDR3 protein is CASSFVPRLDTQYF. Here the CDR3 DNA reads TGTGCCAGCAGCTTTGTCCCTAGGTTAGATACGCAGTATTTT.

This clone was seen only a few times. This chain joins TRBV15 and TRBJ2-1; 9 bases line up with TRBD1. The CDR3 is made up of 16 amino acids. The V gene's germline CDR1 is LNHNV and CDR2 YYDKDF (reference sequence). With V trimmed by 0 bases and J by 4 bases, 4 bases remained unmatched. Written as DNA, the CDR3 is TGTGCCACCAGCAGAGATGGGACAGGGCCTTACAATGAGCAGTTCTTC. It specifies CATSRDGTGPYNEQFF. Full variable domain (outside the CDR3, taken from reference TRBV15 and TRBJ2-1): DAMVIQNPRYQVTQFGKPVTLSCSQTLNHNVMYWYQQKSSQAPKLLFHYYDKDFNNEADTPDNFQSRRPNTSFCFLDIRSPGLGDTAMYLCATSRDGTGPYNEQFFGPGTRLTVL.

This clone came up a few times. This rearrangement joins TRBV19 to TRBJ2-1; 10 nucleotides agree with TRBD2. CDR1 and CDR2 (germline): LNHDA, SQIVND (reference sequence). Trimming cost V 7 bases and J 7 bases; bases outside gene matches: 4. The CDR3 runs 13 residues. In DNA form, the CDR3 reads TGTGCCAGTACGCTAGCGGGGGCTAATGAGCAGTTCTTC. This gives the protein CASTLAGANEQFF.

The chain carries TRBV21-1 and TRBJ1-4. TRBV21-1 is flagged as a pseudogene. This CDR3 has 15 amino acids. CDR3 nucleotide sequence: TGTGCCAGCAGCAAAGGGTTGTCAACTAATGAAAAACTGTTTTTT. This translates into CASSKGLSTNEKLFF.

This clone was picked up a small number of times. V usage is TRBV28 and J usage is TRBJ1-2, with TRBD1 as a possible D gene (6 bases). V was clipped by 6 bases and J by 5 bases, with 16 bases between them. This CDR3 contains 14 residues. Looked up from germline, CDR1 is MDHEN and CDR2 is SYDVKM. The CDR3 DNA follows: TGTGCCAGCAGCCTCGGACAGAGACTGTATGGCTACACCTTC. Amino acids: CASSLGQRLYGYTF.

CDR3 residues: CASSPLNRGNTEAFF. CDR3 nucleotides: TGTGCCAGCTCACCCCTCAACAGGGGTAACACTGAAGCTTTCTTT. The chain employs TRBV18 and TRBJ1-1, with TRBD1 matching 7 bases. The junction had 6 bases not matched to a gene; V was cut back by 3 bases and J by 2 bases. CDR1 KGHSH and CDR2 LQKENI come from the germline V gene. The length of the CDR3 is 15 residues.

The chain joins TRBV6-6 to TRBJ1-2; tentatively, D is TRBD1 (5 bases). The V end was cut by 3 bases, the J end by 3 bases, with 8 bases between. CDR3 size: 13 residues. Per germline, CDR1 MNHNY and CDR2 SVGAGI (reference sequence). The CDR3 nucleotides are TGTGCCAGCAGTTATGGGGCGGACTATGGCTACACCTTC. Encoded protein: CASSYGADYGYTF.

This clone was seen more than once but under ten times. V and J are TRBV18 and TRBJ2-5; D may be TRBD2 (5 bases). The CDR3 has 14 amino acids. Trimming stripped 3 bases from V and 5 bases from J, with 13 bases between. Per germline, CDR1 KGHSH and CDR2 LQKENI. The CDR3 bases are TGTGCCAGCTCACCCCAGGACCGAGGGGAGACCCAGTACTTC. Translated, it gives CASSPQDRGETQYF.

Comments on this clone: Other DNA sequences in the sample encode the same CDR3. V and J are TRBV28 and TRBJ1-2, with 12 bases identical to TRBD1. Germline CDR1 and CDR2: MDHEN and SYDVKM. This CDR3 is built from 14 residues. Losses at the gene ends were 7 bases for V and 4 bases for J; bases not matched to a gene: 4. The CDR3 DNA reads TGTGCCAGCACTCCGGGACAGGGGGCCTATGGCTACACCTTC. This encodes CASTPGQGAYGYTF.

This clone came up a few times. The chain uses TRBV2 and TRBJ2-3, with TRBD2 identical over 11 bases. Trimming removed 5 bases from V and 12 bases from J; junction bases left unmatched: 13. The CDR3 spans 15 residues. The germline V gene encodes CDR1 SNHLY and CDR2 FYNNEI. DNA of the CDR3: TGTGCCAGCAGTACCGGGACTAGCGGCGGCTCCCCACAGTATTTT. Translation: CASSTGTSGGSPQYF. Full variable domain (rest looked up from reference TRBV2 and TRBJ2-3): EPEVTQTPSHQVTQMGQEVILRCVPISNHLYFYWYRQILGQKVEFLVSFYNNEISEKSEIFDDQFSVERPDGSNFTLKIRSTKLEDSAMYFCASSTGTSGGSPQYFGPGTRLTVL.

The chain is built from TRBV20-1 and TRBJ2-3; D unclear. Germline CDR1 reads DFQATT; CDR2 reads SNEGSKA (reference sequence). There are 10 residues in the CDR3. Here the CDR3 reads CRTRTDTQYF. CDR3 bases: TGCAGGACTCGTACAGATACGCAGTATTTT.

The V call is TRBV5-6, the J call TRBJ1-1; 10 bases fit TRBD1. Germline assignment: CDR1 SGHDT and CDR2 YYEEEE. With 4 bases clipped from V and 9 bases from J, the junction kept 6 bases outside the gene matches. The CDR3 spans 13 residues. CDR3 amino acids: CASSADRGPQAFF. The CDR3 DNA follows: TGTGCCAGCAGCGCCGACAGGGGGCCTCAAGCTTTCTTT.

This clone occurred once. The rearrangement joins TRBV15 to TRBJ2-3, with D possibly being TRBD1 (6 bases). CDR1 is LNHNV and CDR2 is YYDKDF in the germline V gene (reference sequence). With 5 bases removed from V and 0 bases from J, the gap between germline ends came to 9 bases. The CDR3 length is 14 residues. CDR3 loop: CATSLDSSTDTQYF. CDR3 coding DNA: TGTGCCACCAGCTTGGACAGCAGCACAGATACGCAGTATTTT.

This sequence joins TRBV12-5 and TRBJ1-5; TRBD1 might be the D (6 bases). Trimming cost V 7 bases and J 2 bases, with 15 bases left between them. Germline values: CDR1 LGHNT, CDR2 FRNRAP. The length of the CDR3 is 15 residues. The CDR3 region is CASVLGGEGNQPQHF. The DNA of the CDR3 is TGTGCTAGTGTCCTGGGGGGCGAGGGCAATCAGCCCCAGCATTTT.

This clone was counted a few times. V gene TRBV19 combines with J gene TRBJ1-3; 9 bases fit TRBD1. This CDR3 region has 14 residues. Germline CDR1 reads LNHDA; CDR2 reads SQIVND (reference sequence). V was pared by 7 bases and J by 3 bases, with 4 bases of the junction left unmatched. The chain's CDR3 is CASIHRGLGNTIYF. The CDR3 coding sequence is TGTGCCAGTATTCACAGGGGGCTTGGAAACACCATATATTTT.

This clone was seen a handful of times. The rearrangement uses TRBV7-2 and TRBJ2-3; 11 positions match TRBD2. With V trimmed by 2 bases and J by 6 bases, 7 bases remained unmatched. Germline V gene lookup returns CDR1 SGHTA and CDR2 FQGNSA. This CDR3 is built from 16 residues. CDR3 region: CASSLSSGGALDTQYF. The CDR3 coding sequence is TGTGCCAGCAGCTTAAGTAGCGGGGGGGCTTTGGATACGCAGTATTTT.

This clone has more than one count but fewer than ten. J is TRBJ1-1 and V is TRBV5-1, with unresolved D. From germline, CDR1 is SGHRS and CDR2 YFSETQ. V was cut by 8 bases and J by 8 bases, with 13 bases left in between. This CDR3 is built from 11 residues. The CDR3 loop is CASREEAEAFF. CDR3 DNA sequence: TGCGCCAGTAGAGAGGAAGCGGAAGCTTTCTTT. Full variable domain (outside the CDR3, taken from reference TRBV5-1 and TRBJ1-1): KAGVTQTPRYLIKTRGQQVTLSCSPISGHRSVSWYQQTPGQGLQFLFEYFSETQRNKGNFPGRFSGRQFSNSRSEMNVSTLELGDSALYLCASREEAEAFFGQGTRLTVV.

This clone was observed a handful of times. This chain links TRBV2 with TRBJ2-1; D is tentatively TRBD1 or TRBD2 (5 bases each). Between the trimmed V and J ends, which lost 3 bases and 15 bases, there was a span of 15 bases. CDR3 size: 12 residues. Germline assignment: CDR1 SNHLY and CDR2 FYNNEI. CDR3 amino acids: CASSEVGTQGFF. CDR3 nucleotides: TGTGCCAGCAGTGAGGTGGGGACCCAGGGGTTCTTC.

This clone appeared a few times. This specimen includes other DNA sequences encoding the same CDR3. The rearrangement links TRBV28 to TRBJ2-7; maybe TRBD1 (6 bases). The germline CDR1 and CDR2 sequences are MDHEN and SYDVKM. This CDR3 has 12 residues. V dropped 2 bases and J dropped 4 bases, with 6 bases sitting between them. This CDR3 reads CASSLQGYEQYF. The CDR3 DNA reads TGTGCCAGCAGTTTACAGGGGTACGAGCAGTACTTC.

The chain links TRBV7-6 to TRBJ2-3; D is tentatively TRBD1 or TRBD2 (6 bases each). The germline V gene encodes CDR1 SGHVS and CDR2 FNYEAQ. The CDR3 is 15 residues long. The V gene lost 6 bases and the J gene lost 1 base, with 14 bases spanning the gap. CDR3 sequence reads: CASSPVGGRTDTQYF. The CDR3 DNA reads TGTGCCAGCAGTCCCGTGGGGGGCCGCACAGATACGCAGTATTTT.